This T cell receptor (beta chain) was retrieved from a study of shared clonotypes between healthy human individuals. Method: immunoSEQ multiplex PCR; TCRdb's copy keeps in-frame clones and lacks some. The table has around 1,100,000 clones, approximately 77% seen once. CDR1 and CDR2 from the germline V gene are MNHEY and SMNVEV (reference sequence). This CDR3 is 13 amino acids long. V was pared by 2 bases and J by 4 bases, with 9 bases between. The sequenced material came from memory CD4+ T cells from PBMCs. Sample subset: CD45RA-negative fraction. The sequence was obtained from a man aged 18-30 years in good health. Some clones in this sample may be carry-over from other donors' samples. The chain is built from TRBV27 and TRBJ2-7; D not resolved. CDR3 sequence: CASSLVPQYEQYF. For the CDR3, the DNA is TGTGCCAGCAGTTTAGTCCCTCAATACGAGCAGTACTTC.